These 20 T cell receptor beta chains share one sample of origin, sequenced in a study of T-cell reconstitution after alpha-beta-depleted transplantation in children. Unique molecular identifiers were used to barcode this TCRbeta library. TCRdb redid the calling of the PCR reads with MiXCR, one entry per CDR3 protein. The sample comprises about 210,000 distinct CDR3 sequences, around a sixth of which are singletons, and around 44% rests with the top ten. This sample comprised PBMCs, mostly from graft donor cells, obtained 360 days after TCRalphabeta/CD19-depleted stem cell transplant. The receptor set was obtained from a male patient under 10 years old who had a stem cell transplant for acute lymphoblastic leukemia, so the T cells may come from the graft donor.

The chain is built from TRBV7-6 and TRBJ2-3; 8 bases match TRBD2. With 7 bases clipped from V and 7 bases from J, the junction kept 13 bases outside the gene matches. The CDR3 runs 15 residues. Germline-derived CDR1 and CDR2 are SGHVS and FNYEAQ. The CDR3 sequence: CASTPTGGVAYTQYF. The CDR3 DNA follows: TGTGCCAGCACCCCAACGGGGGGGGTGGCATATACGCAGTATTTT.

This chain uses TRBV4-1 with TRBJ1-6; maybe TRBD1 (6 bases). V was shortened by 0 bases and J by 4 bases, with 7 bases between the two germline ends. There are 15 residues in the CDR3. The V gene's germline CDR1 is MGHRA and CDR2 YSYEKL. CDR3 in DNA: TGCGCCAGCAGCCAAGAGCAGGGGTATAATTCACCCCTCCACTTT. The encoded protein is CASSQEQGYNSPLHF.

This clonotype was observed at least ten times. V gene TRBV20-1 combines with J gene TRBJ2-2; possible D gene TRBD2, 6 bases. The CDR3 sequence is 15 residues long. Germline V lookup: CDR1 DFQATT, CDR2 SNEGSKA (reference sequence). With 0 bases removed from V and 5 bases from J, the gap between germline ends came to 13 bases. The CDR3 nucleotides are TGCAGTGCTAGAGATCTCGGGAGAAGGACCGGGGAGCTGTTTTTT. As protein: CSARDLGRRTGELFF.

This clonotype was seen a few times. The CDR3, as DNA: TGCAGTGCTGCGAGCCCGGGACAGGGACTAGCGGGCAACACCGGGGAGCTGTTTTTT. It specifies CSAASPGQGLAGNTGELFF. The chain employs TRBV20-1 and TRBJ2-2, with 12 bases lining up with TRBD2. V dropped 5 bases and J dropped 2; count of bases not matched to a gene: 15. CDR3 length: 19 residues. Germline loops: CDR1 DFQATT, CDR2 SNEGSKA (reference sequence).

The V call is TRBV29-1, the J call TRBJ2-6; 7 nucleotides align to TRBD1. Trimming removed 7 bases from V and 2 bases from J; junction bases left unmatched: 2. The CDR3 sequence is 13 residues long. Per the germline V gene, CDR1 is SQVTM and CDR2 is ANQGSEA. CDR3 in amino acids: CSAQGAGANVLTF. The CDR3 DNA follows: TGCAGCGCCCAGGGGGCTGGGGCCAACGTCCTGACTTTC.

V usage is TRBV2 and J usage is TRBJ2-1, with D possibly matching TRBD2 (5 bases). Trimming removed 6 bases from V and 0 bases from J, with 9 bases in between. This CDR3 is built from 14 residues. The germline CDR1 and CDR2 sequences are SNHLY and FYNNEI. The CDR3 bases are TGTGCCAGCAGCGGCGGGCTCTCCTACAATGAGCAGTTCTTC. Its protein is CASSGGLSYNEQFF.

CDR3 DNA sequence: TGTGCCAGCAGTCCTGACCCCCCGAACGTCTCCGAGCAGTACTTC. Its translation is CASSPDPPNVSEQYF. This chain connects TRBV12-3 or TRBV12-4 to TRBJ2-7; D gene uncertain. Trimming removed 5 bases at V and 6 bases at J, with 20 bases between. CDR3 size: 15 residues.

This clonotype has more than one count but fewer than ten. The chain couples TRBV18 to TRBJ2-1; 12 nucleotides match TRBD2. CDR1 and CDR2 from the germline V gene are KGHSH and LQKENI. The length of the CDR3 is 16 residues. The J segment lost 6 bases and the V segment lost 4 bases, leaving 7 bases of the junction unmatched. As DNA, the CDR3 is TGTGCCAGCTCACGAACAACTAGCGGGAGGCTCAATGAGCAGTTCTTC. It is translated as CASSRTTSGRLNEQFF. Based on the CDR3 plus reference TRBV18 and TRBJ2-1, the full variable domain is NAGVMQNPRHLVRRRGQEARLRCSPMKGHSHVYWYRQLPEEGLKFMVYLQKENIIDESGMPKERFSAEFPKEGPSILRIQQVVRGDSAAYFCASSRTTSGRLNEQFFGPGTRLTVL.

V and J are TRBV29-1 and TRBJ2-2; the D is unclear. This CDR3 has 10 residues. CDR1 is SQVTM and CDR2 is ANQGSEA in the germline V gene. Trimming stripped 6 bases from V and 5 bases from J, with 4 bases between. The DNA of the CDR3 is TGCAGCGTCTTTACCGGGGAGCTGTTTTTT. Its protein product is CSVFTGELFF.

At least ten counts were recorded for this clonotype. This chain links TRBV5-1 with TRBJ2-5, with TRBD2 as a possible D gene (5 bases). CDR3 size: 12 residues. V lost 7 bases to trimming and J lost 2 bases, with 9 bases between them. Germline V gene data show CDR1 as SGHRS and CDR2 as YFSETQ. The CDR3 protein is CASSPGQETQYF. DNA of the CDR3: TGCGCCAGCTCACCGGGGCAAGAGACCCAGTACTTC.

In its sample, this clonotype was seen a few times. The CDR3 protein is CASSPRDTHRELFF. Written as DNA, the CDR3 is TGTGCCAGTAGTCCCAGGGACACCCACCGGGAGCTGTTTTTT. This chain links TRBV19 with TRBJ2-2; tentative D call: TRBD1 (6 bases). Trimming pared 5 bases from V and 9 bases from J, leaving 16 bases between. Germline CDR1 and CDR2: LNHDA and SQIVND (reference sequence). The CDR3 has 14 residues. Full variable domain (missing parts from reference TRBV19 and TRBJ2-2): DGGITQSPKYLFRKEGQNVTLSCEQNLNHDAMYWYRQDPGQGLRLIYYSQIVNDFQKGDIAEGYSVSREKKESFPLTVTSAQKNPTAFYLCASSPRDTHRELFFGEGSRLTVL.

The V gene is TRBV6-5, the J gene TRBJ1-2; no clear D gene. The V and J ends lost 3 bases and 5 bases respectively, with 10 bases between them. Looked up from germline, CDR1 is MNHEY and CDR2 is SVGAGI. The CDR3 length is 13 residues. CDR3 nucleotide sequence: TGTGCCAGCAGTTATTCCGGGGAGTATGGCTACACCTTC. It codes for CASSYSGEYGYTF.

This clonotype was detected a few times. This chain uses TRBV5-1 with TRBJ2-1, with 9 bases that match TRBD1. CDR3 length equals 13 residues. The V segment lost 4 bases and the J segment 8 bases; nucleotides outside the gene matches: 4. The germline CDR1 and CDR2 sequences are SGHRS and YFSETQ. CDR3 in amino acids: CASSQGTGYEQFF. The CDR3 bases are TGCGCCAGCAGCCAAGGGACAGGGTATGAGCAGTTCTTC.

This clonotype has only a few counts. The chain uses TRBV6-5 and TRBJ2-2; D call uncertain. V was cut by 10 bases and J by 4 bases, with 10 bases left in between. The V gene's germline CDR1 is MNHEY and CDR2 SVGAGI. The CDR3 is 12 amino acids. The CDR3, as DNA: TGTGCCACCTCTATAGGCACCGGGGAGCTGTTTTTT. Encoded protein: CATSIGTGELFF.

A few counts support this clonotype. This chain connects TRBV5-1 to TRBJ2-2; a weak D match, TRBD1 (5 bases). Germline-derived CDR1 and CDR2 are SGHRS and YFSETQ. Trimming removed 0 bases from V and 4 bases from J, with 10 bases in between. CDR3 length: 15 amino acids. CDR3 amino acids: CASSLEGSATGELFF. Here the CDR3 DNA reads TGCGCCAGCAGCTTGGAGGGGTCTGCCACCGGGGAGCTGTTTTTT.

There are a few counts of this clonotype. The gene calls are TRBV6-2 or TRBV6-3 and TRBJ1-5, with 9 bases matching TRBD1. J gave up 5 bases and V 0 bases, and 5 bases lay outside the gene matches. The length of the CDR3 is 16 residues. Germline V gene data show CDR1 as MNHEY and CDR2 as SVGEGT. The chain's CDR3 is CASSYSGTGRDQPQHF. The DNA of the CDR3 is TGTGCCAGCAGTTACTCAGGGACAGGGCGCGATCAGCCCCAGCATTTT.

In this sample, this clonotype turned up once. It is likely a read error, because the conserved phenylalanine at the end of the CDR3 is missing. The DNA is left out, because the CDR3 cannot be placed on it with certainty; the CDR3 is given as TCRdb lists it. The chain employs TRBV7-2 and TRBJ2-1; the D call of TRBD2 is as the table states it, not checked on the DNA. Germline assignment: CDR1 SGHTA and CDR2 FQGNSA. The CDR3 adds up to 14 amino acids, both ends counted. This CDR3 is CASSLEGSAGAPFI.

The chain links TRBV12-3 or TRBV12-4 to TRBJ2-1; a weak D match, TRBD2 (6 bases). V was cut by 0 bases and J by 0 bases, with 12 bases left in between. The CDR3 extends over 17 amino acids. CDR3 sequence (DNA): TGTGCCAGCAGTTTAGCGCGGGGCAGTGGCTCCTACAATGAGCAGTTCTTC. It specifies CASSLARGSGSYNEQFF.

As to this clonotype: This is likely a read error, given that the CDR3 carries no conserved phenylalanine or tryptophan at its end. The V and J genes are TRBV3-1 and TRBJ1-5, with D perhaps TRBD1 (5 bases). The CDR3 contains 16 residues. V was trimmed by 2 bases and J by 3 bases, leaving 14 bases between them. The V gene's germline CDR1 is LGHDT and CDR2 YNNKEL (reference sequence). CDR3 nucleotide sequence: TGTGCCAGCAGCCAAAACGGGGCCATAGACAATCAGCCCCAGCATTGT. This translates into CASSQNGAIDNQPQHC.

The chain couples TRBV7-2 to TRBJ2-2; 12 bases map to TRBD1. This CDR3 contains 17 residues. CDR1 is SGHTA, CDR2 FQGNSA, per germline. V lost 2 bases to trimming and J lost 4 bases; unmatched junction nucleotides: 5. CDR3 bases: TGTGCCAGCAGCTTACGGGACAGGGGGCGAGGCACCGGGGAGCTGTTTTTT. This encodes CASSLRDRGRGTGELFF.